This is a list of T cell receptor beta chains from one sample in a study of blood T cell repertoires in COVID-19. The assay was immunoSEQ multiplex PCR, and TCRdb's table has in-frame clones only and misses some. The table shows around 400,000 clones, with 70% to 90% occurring only once. Input material: peripheral blood. These receptors were obtained from a woman in her sixties with COVID-19, enrolled during active disease. Each CDR3 is given with its conserved first and last residue. The D gene is left open where the match is weak. Size tells how often a clone was seen (once, few, many) or the class of an expanded clone, and some rows leave it out.

d_call,j_call,clone_size,v_call,cdr3_aa,cdr3_nt
NA,TRBJ1-5,NA,TRBV12-3/TRBV12-4,CASTKTEPQHF,TGTGCCAGCACCAAGACAGAGCCCCAGCATTTT
NA,TRBJ1-2,once,TRBV28,CASRGDGGKGNYGYTF,TGTGCCAGCAGGGGGGACGGGGGAAAGGGAAACTATGGCTACACCTTC
TRBD1,TRBJ1-2,NA,TRBV6-2/TRBV6-3,CASSQQGFGGYTF,TGTGCCAGCAGTCAACAGGGGTTTGGCGGCTACACCTTC
TRBD2,TRBJ2-4,NA,TRBV25-1,CASSELGEGRAKNIQYF,TGTGCCAGCAGTGAATTGGGGGAGGGGCGTGCCAAAAACATTCAGTACTTC
NA,TRBJ1-1,NA,TRBV10-2,CASSEQGTEAFF,TGCGCCAGCAGTGAACAGGGCACTGAAGCTTTCTTT
NA,TRBJ1-2,NA,TRBV2,CASNSGGDGYTF,TGTGCCAGCAACTCGGGGGGTGATGGCTACACCTTC
NA,TRBJ2-5,NA,TRBV29-1,CSAGLGGETQYF,TGCAGCGCCGGTCTGGGAGGAGAGACCCAGTACTTC
TRBD1,TRBJ1-2,NA,TRBV7-9,CASSQQGFYGYTF,TGTGCCAGCAGCCAACAGGGGTTCTATGGCTACACCTTC
TRBD1,TRBJ1-5,NA,TRBV19,CASSNYRGNQPQHF,TGTGCCAGTAGTAACTACAGGGGGAATCAGCCCCAGCATTTT
NA,TRBJ2-7,NA,TRBV28,CASPGGGAENYEQYF,TGTGCCAGCCCTGGCGGTGGGGCAGAGAATTACGAGCAGTACTTC
TRBD1,TRBJ1-2,NA,TRBV3-1/TRBV3-2,CASSQEGTGIGYTF,TGTGCCAGCAGCCAAGAGGGGACAGGGATTGGCTACACCTTC
TRBD1,TRBJ1-5,NA,TRBV19,CASSIGRGSQPQHF,TGTGCCAGTAGTATCGGCAGGGGGAGTCAGCCCCAGCATTTT
NA,TRBJ1-1,once,TRBV28,CASSLPQGQNTEAFF,TGTGCCAGCAGTTTACCCCAGGGGCAGAACACTGAAGCTTTCTTT
NA,TRBJ1-3,NA,TRBV6-5,CASSYDGIQSTIYF,TGTGCCAGCAGTTACGACGGGATTCAAAGCACCATATATTTT
TRBD2,TRBJ2-7,once,TRBV5-1,CASSLGLAGGEQYF,TGCGCCAGCAGCTTGGGGCTAGCGGGGGGCGAGCAGTACTTC
TRBD2,TRBJ2-1,NA,TRBV6-2/TRBV6-3,CASSYASGWGEQFF,TGTGCCAGCAGTTACGCTAGCGGTTGGGGTGAGCAGTTCTTC
TRBD2,TRBJ2-2,NA,TRBV7-3,CASSLGTSGGQELFF,TGTGCCAGCAGCTTAGGAACTAGCGGGGGACAGGAGCTGTTTTTT
NA,TRBJ1-2,NA,TRBV19,CASTGGGNGYTF,TGTGCCAGTACTGGGGGGGGTAATGGCTACACCTTC
TRBD1,TRBJ1-5,NA,TRBV6-4,CASRGSQGNQPQHF,TGTGCCAGCAGGGGATCACAGGGGAATCAGCCCCAGCATTTT
NA,TRBJ1-3,NA,TRBV30,CAWIRDTGNTIYF,TGTGCCTGGATCCGGGACACTGGAAACACCATATATTTT
NA,TRBJ1-2,NA,TRBV19,CASSIETSFRGRRNYGYTF,TGTGCCAGTAGTATAGAGACGTCGTTCAGGGGCCGTCGTAACTATGGCTACACCTTC
NA,TRBJ1-2,NA,TRBV10-3,CAARGAPGDYGYTF,TGTGCCGCCCGGGGGGCTCCCGGGGACTATGGCTACACCTTC
TRBD1,TRBJ2-7,NA,TRBV3-1/TRBV3-2,CASSQGQPSYEQYF,TGTGCCAGCAGCCAGGGACAGCCAAGTTACGAGCAGTACTTC
NA,TRBJ1-2,few,TRBV7-9,CASSHTGISYGYTF,TGTGCCAGCAGCCACACCGGGATCAGCTATGGCTACACCTTC
TRBD1,TRBJ1-5,NA,TRBV7-6,CASSLEGQGGPQHF,TGTGCCAGCAGCTTAGAAGGGCAGGGGGGGCCCCAGCATTTT
NA,TRBJ2-6,once,TRBV7-3,CASSFRETGANVLTF,TGTGCCAGCAGCTTCCGGGAGACGGGGGCCAACGTCCTGACTTTC
NA,TRBJ1-1,NA,TRBV10-1,CASSERVNAEAFF,TGCGCCAGCAGTGAGAGAGTGAACGCTGAAGCTTTCTTT
NA,TRBJ2-3,NA,TRBV18,CASSPSPRLASTDTQYF,TGTGCCAGCTCACCATCTCCCAGGCTAGCAAGCACAGATACGCAGTATTTT
NA,TRBJ1-2,once,TRBV6-5,CASRLPGSYGYTF,TGTGCCAGCAGGCTACCGGGTAGCTATGGCTACACCTTC
TRBD1,TRBJ2-3,NA,TRBV5-4,CASSLVWTGGADTQYF,TGTGCCAGCAGCTTGGTGTGGACAGGGGGCGCAGATACGCAGTATTTT
NA,TRBJ2-7,NA,TRBV28,CASSPRTGRVLEQYF,TGTGCCAGCAGTCCCCGGACAGGGAGGGTTCTGGAGCAGTACTTC
NA,TRBJ1-5,NA,TRBV24-1,CATPAPDSLGMDNQPQHF,TGTGCCACCCCGGCCCCCGACAGCTTGGGCATGGACAATCAGCCCCAGCATTTT